One sample yielded the 8 T cell receptor beta chains listed below, sequenced in a study of blood T cell repertoires in COVID-19. Generated by immunoSEQ multiplex PCR, the TCRdb table keeps only in-frame clones and is missing some. The table has 90,000 to 130,000 clones, approximately 80% seen once. Sequences were obtained from peripheral blood. The receptors originated from a woman aged 55-69 years with acute or convalescent COVID-19.

In this sample, this clone turned up a few times. The rearrangement links TRBV30 to TRBJ1-6, with TRBD1 matching over 10 bases. V trimming: 8 bases; J trimming: 7 bases; junction bases outside the gene matches: 5. Germline assignment: CDR1 GTSNPN and CDR2 SVGIG (reference sequence). This CDR3 has 13 amino acids. The DNA for the CDR3 is TGTGCCAGAAGGGGACAGGGGAATTCACCCCTCCACTTT. It is translated as CARRGQGNSPLHF.

This clone was detected a few times. The rearrangement links TRBV9 to TRBJ1-2; no clear D. Germline CDR1 reads SGDLS; CDR2 reads YYNGEE. Trimming cost V 3 bases and J 2 bases, with 8 bases left between them. CDR3 length: 13 residues. In DNA, the CDR3 is TGTGCCAGCAGCGAGGCGGGGAACTATGGCTACACCTTC. Translation: CASSEAGNYGYTF.

J is TRBJ2-1 and V is TRBV7-2; the match to TRBD2 covers 10 bases. Germline V CDR1 and CDR2: SGHTA, FQGNSA. V lost 5 bases, J lost 6 bases, and 7 bases stayed unmatched. This CDR3 comprises 15 residues. CDR3 sequence (DNA): TGTGCCAGCAGCGTCGGATGGACTAGCGGCAATGAGCAGTTCTTC. The encoded protein is CASSVGWTSGNEQFF.

The table lists this clone with a count of one. V gene TRBV19 combines with J gene TRBJ2-7; weak D call: TRBD1 (5 bases). The V gene's germline CDR1 is LNHDA and CDR2 SQIVND (reference sequence). V was pared by 6 bases and J by 3 bases, with 15 bases between. This CDR3 spans 14 amino acids. The CDR3 region is CASSLRGASYEQYF. The DNA of the CDR3 is TGTGCCAGTAGCCTTAGGGGTGCGAGCTACGAGCAGTACTTC.

This clone was observed a few times. The chain uses TRBV4-3 and TRBJ1-1, with no clear D. The CDR3 consists of 16 residues. CDR1 is LGHNA, CDR2 YSLEER, per germline. V lost 7 bases and J lost 4, with 22 bases in between. This chain's CDR3 is CASTSQQEGGGTEAFF. CDR3 coding DNA: TGCGCCAGCACCAGCCAACAAGAAGGAGGCGGCACTGAAGCTTTCTTT.

The V call is TRBV5-1, the J call TRBJ1-5; no firm D call. The CDR3 is 14 residues long. Germline CDR1 is SGHRS and CDR2 is YFSETQ. Between the trimmed V and J ends, which lost 0 bases and 4 bases, there was a span of 8 bases. The CDR3 is CASSLVVQNQPQHF. The DNA for the CDR3 is TGCGCCAGCAGCTTGGTGGTACAAAATCAGCCCCAGCATTTT.

The chain is built from TRBV29-1 and TRBJ1-2; 9 nucleotides agree with TRBD1. The ends lost 4 bases at V and 5 bases at J; junction bases unmatched: 8. The germline gives CDR1 SQVTM, CDR2 ANQGSEA. There are 14 residues in the CDR3. The CDR3 region has the DNA TGCAGCGTTGCGCCGGGACAGGGAGAATATGGCTACACCTTC. Encoded protein: CSVAPGQGEYGYTF.

In its sample, this clone was seen once. The chain is built from TRBV19 and TRBJ1-6, with D uncertain. This CDR3 spans 15 amino acids. V lost 1 base and J lost 7, with 11 bases in between. CDR1 is LNHDA, CDR2 SQIVND, per germline (reference sequence). The CDR3 DNA follows: TGTGCCAGTAGTATAGGGGCAGGTCGAAATTCACCCCTCCACTTT. Translation gives CASSIGAGRNSPLHF.